The next 19 T cell receptor beta chains were all read from a single sample in a study of T cell changes during pregnancy in multiple sclerosis. Only in-frame clones appear in the TCRdb table, and some are missing; sequencing was by immunoSEQ multiplex PCR. The table has 35,000 to 55,000 clones, 90% to 95% seen once. The sample consisted of CD8+ T cells from peripheral blood mononuclear cells, taken after pregnancy. These receptors all stem from a female donor with multiple sclerosis, enrolled in a pregnancy study.

In this sample, this clone turned up once. This chain connects TRBV2 to TRBJ1-4, with TRBD1 identical over 9 bases. The germline V gene has CDR1 SNHLY and CDR2 FYNNEI. J was trimmed by 8 bases and V by 5 bases; bases with no gene match: 12. The CDR3 has 16 amino acids. CDR3 loop: CASSLFRTGEEEKLFF. The CDR3, as DNA: TGTGCCAGCAGTTTGTTCAGGACAGGGGAGGAAGAAAAACTGTTTTTT.

This clone was detected many times. The V gene is TRBV2, the J gene TRBJ1-4, with TRBD1 matching over 8 bases. Germline V gives CDR1 SNHLY, CDR2 FYNNEI. There are 19 residues in the CDR3. After removal of 4 bases from V and 5 bases from J, the junction contained 18 bases not matched to a gene. The chain's CDR3 is CASSVNRAEAGGLNEKLFF. In DNA, the CDR3 is TGTGCCAGCAGTGTTAATAGGGCTGAAGCAGGGGGCTTGAATGAAAAACTGTTTTTT.

This clone appeared a few times. The chain couples TRBV18 to TRBJ2-7, with D possibly being TRBD2 (6 bases). V was cut by 4 bases and J by 2 bases, with 12 bases left in between. The CDR3 length is 14 residues. The germline gives CDR1 KGHSH, CDR2 LQKENI. CDR3 bases: TGTGCCAGCTCACAGGGACTCGTAACCTACGAGCAGTACTTC. Protein product: CASSQGLVTYEQYF.

The genes are TRBV28 and TRBJ2-7; TRBD2 matches 8 bases. After removal of 3 bases from V and 9 bases from J, the junction contained 10 bases not matched to a gene. This CDR3 has 14 amino acids. Germline V gives CDR1 MDHEN, CDR2 SYDVKM. The CDR3: CASSFPAGGGVQYF. CDR3 DNA: TGTGCCAGCAGTTTCCCCGCGGGGGGTGGGGTGCAGTACTTC.

The CDR3 reads CASRPTENTEAFF. The CDR3 DNA reads as TGCGCCAGCAGGCCGACAGAGAACACTGAAGCTTTCTTT. The chain is built from TRBV4-1 and TRBJ1-1; D possibly corresponds to TRBD1 (5 bases). CDR1 is MGHRA, CDR2 YSYEKL, per germline. The CDR3 extends over 13 amino acids. Between the trimmed V and J ends, which lost 6 bases and 1 base, there was a span of 9 bases.

The count of this clone is one. The J gene is TRBJ2-7, the V gene TRBV27; 9 nucleotides match TRBD1. Trimming removed 4 bases from V and 5 bases from J; junction bases left unmatched: 6. This CDR3 spans 14 amino acids. Germline loops: CDR1 MNHEY, CDR2 SMNVEV (reference sequence). The CDR3 is CASSSGQGTHEQYF. The CDR3 DNA is TGTGCCAGCAGTTCCGGACAGGGGACTCACGAGCAGTACTTC.

This chain connects TRBV13 to TRBJ2-3; 7 bases agree with TRBD2. V lost 2 bases to trimming and J lost 4 bases; unmatched junction nucleotides: 12. The CDR3 loop spans 17 amino acids. The V gene's germline CDR1 is PRHDT and CDR2 FYEKMQ (reference sequence). CDR3 sequence: CASSLFIRGGAPDTQYF. In DNA form, the CDR3 reads TGTGCCAGCAGCTTATTCATAAGGGGAGGGGCCCCAGATACGCAGTATTTT.

This rearrangement joins TRBV13 to TRBJ1-1; perhaps TRBD1 as D (6 bases). The V gene lost 0 bases and the J gene lost 13 bases, with 12 bases spanning the gap. Germline V gives CDR1 PRHDT, CDR2 FYEKMQ (reference sequence). The CDR3 totals 12 residues. The CDR3 DNA sequence: TGTGCCAGCAGCTTAGGAGGGGGGGATCTTTTCTTT. Protein product: CASSLGGGDLFF.

This rearrangement joins TRBV19 to TRBJ1-1, with D perhaps matching TRBD1 (6 bases). Germline assignment: CDR1 LNHDA and CDR2 SQIVND (reference sequence). The CDR3 is made up of 14 amino acids. V was trimmed by 4 bases and J by 5 bases, leaving 14 bases between them. The DNA of the CDR3 is TGTGCCAGTAGTACCCGGGGGGCAGGTACTGAAGCTTTCTTT. Its translation: CASSTRGAGTEAFF.

The chain combines TRBV7-8 with TRBJ2-7; TRBD2 aligns across 14 bases. The V gene's germline CDR1 is SGHVS and CDR2 FQNEAQ. The CDR3 extends over 17 amino acids. V trimming: 5 bases; J trimming: 3 bases; junction bases outside the gene matches: 9. CDR3 loop: CASSTGTSGSRYYEQYF. DNA for the CDR3: TGTGCCAGCAGCACCGGGACTAGCGGGAGTAGGTACTACGAGCAGTACTTC.

V usage is TRBV9 and J usage is TRBJ1-5; D remains ambiguous. Germline V gene lookup returns CDR1 SGDLS and CDR2 YYNGEE. Trimming removed 3 bases from V and 0 bases from J, with 7 bases in between. The CDR3 covers 14 residues. The CDR3 here is CASSGSYSNQPQHF. For the CDR3, the DNA is TGTGCCAGCAGCGGATCCTATAGCAATCAGCCCCAGCATTTT.

The gene calls are TRBV9 and TRBJ1-4; 12 nucleotides agree with TRBD1. Germline CDR1 reads SGDLS; CDR2 reads YYNGEE. The CDR3 has 16 amino acids. V was clipped by 3 bases and J by 8 bases; unmatched bases: 8. The CDR3 sequence: CASSAGTGGYGEKLFF. CDR3 in DNA: TGTGCCAGCAGCGCCGGGACAGGGGGCTATGGGGAAAAACTGTTTTTT.

The genes are TRBV7-6 and TRBJ2-7; 8 bases are shared with TRBD1. Germline V gene sequence: CDR1 SGHVS, CDR2 FNYEAQ. The CDR3 sequence is 14 residues long. With V trimmed by 0 bases and J by 2 bases, 0 bases remained unmatched. The CDR3 loop is CASSLAGQAYEQYF. CDR3 bases: TGTGCCAGCAGCTTAGCGGGACAGGCCTACGAGCAGTACTTC.

V usage is TRBV7-9 and J usage is TRBJ1-1, with 8 bases fitting TRBD1. J lost 4 bases, V lost 2 bases, and 6 bases had no gene match. Germline V gives CDR1 SEHNR, CDR2 FQNEAQ (reference sequence). The length of the CDR3 is 15 residues. Here the CDR3 reads CASSLSDRVRTEAFF. The CDR3 region has the DNA TGTGCCAGCAGCTTATCGGACAGGGTGCGCACTGAAGCTTTCTTT.

The chain combines TRBV2 with TRBJ1-1; D unclear. This CDR3 contains 12 residues. Germline assignment: CDR1 SNHLY and CDR2 FYNNEI. With 6 bases removed from V and 3 bases from J, the gap between germline ends came to 8 bases. CDR3 bases: TGTGCCAGCAGGGCAGAGGACACTGAAGCTTTCTTT. Its protein product is CASRAEDTEAFF.

The gene calls are TRBV5-1 and TRBJ1-2; TRBD1 might be the D (5 bases). The germline V gene has CDR1 SGHRS and CDR2 YFSETQ. There are 12 residues in the CDR3. V dropped 3 bases and J dropped 7 bases, with 10 bases sitting between them. CDR3 sequence reads: CASSSAGGGYTF. Here the CDR3 DNA reads TGCGCCAGCAGCTCGGCGGGGGGTGGCTACACCTTC.

The chain carries TRBV6-5 and TRBJ1-1; maybe TRBD1 (6 bases). The CDR3 is made up of 14 amino acids. Germline V gives CDR1 MNHEY, CDR2 SVGAGI. V gave up 7 bases and J gave up 1 base, with 13 bases separating them. The CDR3 nucleotides read TGTGCCAGCACACCCACAGGGCAGAACACTGAAGCTTTCTTT. Translating it yields CASTPTGQNTEAFF.

V gene TRBV19 combines with J gene TRBJ1-1, with a possible D match to TRBD1 (5 bases). CDR1 is LNHDA and CDR2 is SQIVND in the germline V gene (reference sequence). The V end was cut by 5 bases, the J end by 3 bases, with 22 bases between. The CDR3 consists of 17 residues. CDR3 in amino acids: CASSPLRGKEADTEAFF. The CDR3 nucleotides read TGTGCCAGTAGTCCCCTTAGGGGCAAAGAAGCAGACACTGAAGCTTTCTTT.

This sequence joins TRBV27 and TRBJ1-2, with TRBD1 as a possible D gene (5 bases). Germline V CDR1 and CDR2: MNHEY, SMNVEV (reference sequence). V shed 5 bases and J shed 0 bases, with 10 bases lying between them. This CDR3 has 14 amino acids. For the CDR3, the DNA is TGTGCCAGCAGTCCCACGACAGCTAACTATGGCTACACCTTC. This encodes CASSPTTANYGYTF.